This record looks at one T cell receptor (beta chain) sequence and its context. Its cognate antigen is unknown. PCR primers comprised 60 Vbeta and 13 Jbeta primers. TCRdb's table, derived via immunoSEQ multiplex PCR, lists solely in-frame clones and lacks some. Here the sample spans about 170,000 clones, roughly three quarters being singletons. This sample was taken from a study of cytomegalovirus exposure and HLA in healthy donors. Study-level points and caveats: Later work showed greater clonal expansion in HLA-associated TCR beta chains than in equally common others.

Germline assignment: CDR1 SNHLY and CDR2 FYNNEI. There are 15 residues in the CDR3. V lost 7 bases, J lost 7 bases, and 11 bases stayed unmatched. This receptor was obtained from a woman in her fifties or sixties in good health and CMV-seronegative. Sequenced input: PBMCs. This chain connects TRBV2 to TRBJ1-5; 9 bases match TRBD1. In nucleotides, the CDR3 is TGTGCCAGCACAAAGTGGGGACAGGGCGGGCAGCCCCAGCATTTT. This sequence encodes CASTKWGQGGQPQHF.